What follows are 23 T cell receptor beta chains derived from one specimen sequenced in a study of T cell responses to AZD1222 COVID-19 vaccine. Only in-frame clones appear in the TCRdb table, and some are missing; sequencing was by immunoSEQ multiplex PCR. The data contain roughly 140,000 clones, around 88% of them singletons. Material: peripheral blood, obtained on day 0 of AZD1222 vaccination. The receptor set was obtained from an adult in good health.

V is TRBV30 and J is TRBJ2-1; D might be TRBD2 (6 bases). With 3 bases removed from V and 4 bases from J, the gap between germline ends came to 13 bases. CDR1 and CDR2 (germline): GTSNPN, SVGIG (reference sequence). This CDR3 is built from 14 residues. This CDR3 is CAWSDDGGYNEQFF. CDR3 nucleotide sequence: TGTGCCTGGAGCGACGATGGGGGGTACAATGAGCAGTTCTTC.

This sequence joins TRBV7-9 and TRBJ2-7, with 7 bases matching TRBD2. In germline, CDR1 is SEHNR, CDR2 FQNEAQ (reference sequence). The V gene end was trimmed by 1 base and the J gene end by 2 bases; junction bases not matched to a gene: 5. The CDR3 runs to 15 residues. DNA for the CDR3: TGTGCCAGCAGCTTAGATCCTAGCGGAGCCTACGAGCAGTACTTC. This translates into CASSLDPSGAYEQYF. The full variable domain, in which reference TRBV7-9 and TRBJ2-7 provide the parts outside the CDR3, is DTGVSQNPRHKITKRGQNVTFRCDPISEHNRLYWYRQTLGQGPEFLTYFQNEAQLEKSRLLSDRFSAERPKGSFSTLEIQRTEQGDSAMYLCASSLDPSGAYEQYFGPGTRLTVT.

The V call is TRBV6-2 or TRBV6-3, the J call TRBJ2-6; D gene ambiguous. Germline V CDR1 and CDR2: MNHEY, SVGEGT. The CDR3 has 16 residues. Deletions cut 5 bases from V and 4 bases from J, with 15 bases between. The CDR3 spells CASSADPGSGANVLTF. The DNA of the CDR3 is TGTGCCAGCAGTGCCGACCCAGGCTCAGGGGCCAACGTCCTGACTTTC.

The J gene is TRBJ2-1, the V gene TRBV11-3, with TRBD2 as a possible D gene (6 bases). The V end was cut by 5 bases, the J end by 0 bases, with 17 bases between. The germline V gene encodes CDR1 SGHNT and CDR2 YENEEA. This CDR3 comprises 17 residues. The CDR3 loop is CASSQFSGPSSYNEQFF. CDR3 coding DNA: TGTGCCAGCAGCCAGTTTAGCGGCCCCAGCTCCTACAATGAGCAGTTCTTC.

In its sample, this clone was seen once. The chain combines TRBV4-2 with TRBJ2-1, with a weak D call TRBD2 (5 bases). V lost 0 bases to trimming and J lost 3 bases, with 15 bases between them. This CDR3 has 17 residues. Germline CDR1 and CDR2: LGHNA and YNFKEQ. The CDR3 nucleotides are TGTGCCAGCAGCCAAGATGGCGCCGCTAGCCGCTACAATGAGCAGTTCTTC. Protein sequence: CASSQDGAASRYNEQFF.

This rearrangement joins TRBV19 to TRBJ2-3, with TRBD2 identical over 7 bases. The CDR3 covers 15 residues. With V trimmed by 6 bases and J by 3 bases, 9 bases remained unmatched. The germline CDR1 and CDR2 sequences are LNHDA and SQIVND (reference sequence). CDR3 bases: TGTGCCAGTAGCACAAACACGGGAGGAACAGATACGCAGTATTTT. Its translation is CASSTNTGGTDTQYF.

The rearrangement uses TRBV6-5 and TRBJ1-2; 8 nucleotides align to TRBD1. Germline CDR1 reads MNHEY; CDR2 reads SVGAGI. CDR3 size: 15 residues. With 6 bases clipped from V and 2 bases from J, the junction kept 8 bases outside the gene matches. The CDR3: CASSRTGNGNYGYTF. Here the CDR3 DNA reads TGTGCCAGCAGCCGGACAGGGAATGGAAACTATGGCTACACCTTC.

The CDR3 sequence is CASRTSGKSAGELFF. The CDR3, as DNA: TGTGCCAGCAGAACTAGCGGGAAGTCCGCCGGGGAGCTGTTTTTT. V and J are TRBV28 and TRBJ2-2, with 10 bases aligning to TRBD2. CDR3 length equals 15 residues. Germline CDR1 MDHEN, CDR2 SYDVKM. V was clipped by 6 bases and J by 6 bases; unmatched bases: 7.

The CDR3 loop is CASSYGRGVQPQHF. CDR3 bases: TGTGCCAGCAGTTACGGCAGGGGGGTTCAGCCCCAGCATTTT. This chain joins TRBV6-5 and TRBJ1-5, with 7 bases identical to TRBD1. Per the germline V gene, CDR1 is MNHEY and CDR2 is SVGAGI. CDR3 size: 14 residues. After removal of 2 bases from V and 6 bases from J, the junction contained 4 bases not matched to a gene.

The gene calls are TRBV9 and TRBJ1-1; no clear D. Germline V gene sequence: CDR1 SGDLS, CDR2 YYNGEE. The ends were cut back, 4 bases at V and 0 bases at J, with 10 bases in the middle. The CDR3 has 14 residues. In nucleotides, the CDR3 is TGTGCCAGCAGCTTCCGGGAACTGAACACTGAAGCTTTCTTT. Its protein is CASSFRELNTEAFF.

Remarks on this clone: Mismatch with germline at one junction end may stem from a read error. The DNA of the CDR3 is TGTGCCAGCAGCTTGGGCGTTCCGGGAACATTTTTTTTT. Residues: CASSLGVPGTFFF. The V and J genes are TRBV7-2 and TRBJ2-3, with D perhaps TRBD2 (5 bases). The CDR3 length is 13 residues. In germline, CDR1 is SGHTA, CDR2 FQGNSA.

This clone has just one count. The CDR3 region is CASSLAGTGGTGELFF. DNA for the CDR3: TGCGCCAGCAGCTTGGCCGGGACAGGGGGTACCGGGGAGCTGTTTTTT. This rearrangement joins TRBV5-1 to TRBJ2-2; the match to TRBD1 covers 11 bases. This CDR3 is 16 amino acids long. CDR1 is SGHRS, CDR2 YFSETQ, per germline. With 0 bases clipped from V and 5 bases from J, the junction kept 3 bases outside the gene matches.

The chain has TRBV5-3 and TRBJ1-4, with D perhaps matching TRBD1 (5 bases). TRBV5-3 is known as an ORF, though its function is uncertain. Trimming removed 1 base at V and 5 bases at J, with 9 bases between. CDR3 length: 14 residues. CDR3 DNA: TGTGCCAGAAGCTTGCTCAGGGCCAATGAAAAACTGTTTTTT. Translation gives CARSLLRANEKLFF.

This chain connects TRBV10-3 to TRBJ1-1; 10 nucleotides match TRBD1. Unmatched junction bases numbered 8, after V lost 7 bases and J lost 6 bases. The CDR3 sequence is 14 residues long. Germline V lookup: CDR1 ENHRY, CDR2 SYGVKD. CDR3 sequence reads: CAITDRGSTAEAFF. The CDR3 region has the DNA TGTGCCATCACGGACAGGGGGTCTACCGCTGAAGCTTTCTTT.

The chain uses TRBV11-2 and TRBJ1-2, with D hard to call. This CDR3 contains 13 residues. Per the germline V gene, CDR1 is SGHAT and CDR2 is FQNNGV. Trimming removed 1 base at V and 8 bases at J, with 11 bases between. The CDR3 DNA sequence: TGTGCCAGCAGCTTAGCGGGAGAAACCGGCTACACCTTC. Translated, it gives CASSLAGETGYTF.

This clone was counted only a few times. The chain joins TRBV10-3 to TRBJ2-7; maybe TRBD1 (6 bases). The CDR3 runs 14 residues. V was pared by 2 bases and J by 2 bases, with 10 bases between. Per germline, CDR1 ENHRY and CDR2 SYGVKD. The CDR3 bases are TGTGCCATCAGTGAGGAGCAGGGGCCCTACGAGCAGTACTTC. This gives the protein CAISEEQGPYEQYF.

The chain employs TRBV13 and TRBJ1-3, with a possible D match to TRBD1 (6 bases). Trimming removed 3 bases at V and 0 bases at J, with 15 bases between. Germline V gene lookup returns CDR1 PRHDT and CDR2 FYEKMQ (reference sequence). The CDR3 runs to 17 residues. CDR3 sequence (DNA): TGTGCCAGCAGCTTGTTCGGACAGAGCACCTCTGGAAACACCATATATTTT. Protein: CASSLFGQSTSGNTIYF.

This chain uses TRBV28 with TRBJ2-4; 8 bases match TRBD2. Per the germline V gene, CDR1 is MDHEN and CDR2 is SYDVKM. The junction had 3 bases not matched to a gene; V was cut back by 8 bases and J by 3 bases. The CDR3 consists of 13 residues. The CDR3, as DNA: TGTGCCAGCTGGGCGGGAGGCAAAAACATTCAGTACTTC. Translating it yields CASWAGGKNIQYF.

V usage is TRBV6-1 and J usage is TRBJ2-7, with 9 bases aligning to TRBD2. The V segment lost 1 base and the J segment 2 bases; nucleotides outside the gene matches: 3. Per the germline V gene, CDR1 is MNHNS and CDR2 is SASEGT. The CDR3 length is 15 residues. DNA for the CDR3: TGTGCCAGCAGTGAAGGGCTAGCGGGGCCCTACGAGCAGTACTTC. Its translation: CASSEGLAGPYEQYF.

The rearrangement joins TRBV7-3 to TRBJ2-2; maybe TRBD2 (6 bases). Germline lookup yields CDR1 SGHTA and CDR2 FQGTGA. Trimming cost V 5 bases and J 2 bases, with 12 bases left between them. The CDR3 contains 15 residues. The CDR3 DNA sequence: TGTGCCAGCAGCCCCGCGGGACTCAACACCGGGGAGCTGTTTTTT. It yields the protein CASSPAGLNTGELFF.

This sequence joins TRBV3-1 (or the pseudogene TRBV3-2) and TRBJ2-7; tentatively, D is TRBD1 (6 bases). The germline V gene has CDR1 LGHDT and CDR2 YNNKEL (reference sequence). The CDR3 consists of 14 residues. V was cut by 4 bases and J by 2 bases, with 12 bases left in between. CDR3 in amino acids: CASSLMTGPYEQYF. CDR3 nucleotides: TGTGCCAGCAGCCTGATGACAGGTCCCTACGAGCAGTACTTC.

The rearrangement uses TRBV9 and TRBJ1-6; no definite D call. V was clipped by 0 bases and J by 6 bases, with 10 bases between them. The CDR3 covers 15 residues. Per germline, CDR1 SGDLS and CDR2 YYNGEE. The CDR3 region has the DNA TGTGCCAGCAGCGTAGGCCAGGTACCTAATTCACCCCTCCACTTT. Its protein is CASSVGQVPNSPLHF.

This clone was counted only a few times. J is TRBJ2-2 and V is TRBV6-6, with TRBD1 identical over 9 bases. CDR3 length equals 16 residues. CDR1 and CDR2 (germline): MNHNY, SVGAGI (reference sequence). V lost 5 bases, J lost 4 bases, and 8 bases stayed unmatched. The CDR3 is CASSRGRDRATGELFF. The CDR3 coding sequence is TGTGCCAGCAGTCGAGGTCGGGACAGGGCCACCGGGGAGCTGTTTTTT.